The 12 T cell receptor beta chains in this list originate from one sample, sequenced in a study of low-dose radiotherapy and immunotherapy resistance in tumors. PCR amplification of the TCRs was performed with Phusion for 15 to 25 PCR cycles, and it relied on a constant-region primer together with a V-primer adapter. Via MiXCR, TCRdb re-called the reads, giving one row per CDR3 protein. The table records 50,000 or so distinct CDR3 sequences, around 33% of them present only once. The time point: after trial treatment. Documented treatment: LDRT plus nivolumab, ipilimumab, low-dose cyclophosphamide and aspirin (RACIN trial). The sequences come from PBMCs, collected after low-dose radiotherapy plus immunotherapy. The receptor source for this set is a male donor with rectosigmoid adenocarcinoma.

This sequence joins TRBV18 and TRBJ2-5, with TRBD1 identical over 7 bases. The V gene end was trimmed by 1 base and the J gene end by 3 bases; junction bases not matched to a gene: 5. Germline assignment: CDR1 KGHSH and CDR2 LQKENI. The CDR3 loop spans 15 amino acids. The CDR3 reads CASSPLIGGEETQYF. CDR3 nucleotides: TGTGCCAGCTCACCACTGATAGGGGGCGAAGAGACCCAGTACTTC.

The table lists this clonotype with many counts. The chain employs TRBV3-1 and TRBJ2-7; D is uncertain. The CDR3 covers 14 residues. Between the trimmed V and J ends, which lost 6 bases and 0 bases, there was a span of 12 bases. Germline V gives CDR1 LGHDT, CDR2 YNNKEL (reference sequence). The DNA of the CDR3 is TGTGCCAGCAGTCTAGGATGGAGCTCCTACGAGCAGTACTTC. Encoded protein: CASSLGWSSYEQYF.

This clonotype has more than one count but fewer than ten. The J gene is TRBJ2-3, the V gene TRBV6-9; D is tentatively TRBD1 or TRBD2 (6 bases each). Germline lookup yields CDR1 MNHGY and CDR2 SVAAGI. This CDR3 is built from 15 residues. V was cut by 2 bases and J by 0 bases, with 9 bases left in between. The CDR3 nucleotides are TGTGCCAGCAGTTATACGGGGGCCAGCACAGATACGCAGTATTTT. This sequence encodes CASSYTGASTDTQYF.

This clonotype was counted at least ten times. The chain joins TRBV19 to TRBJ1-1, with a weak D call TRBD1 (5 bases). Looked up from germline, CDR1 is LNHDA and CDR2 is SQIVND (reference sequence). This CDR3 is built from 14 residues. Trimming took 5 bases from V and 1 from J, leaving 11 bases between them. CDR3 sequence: CASSFGTQNTEAFF. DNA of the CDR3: TGTGCCAGTAGTTTCGGGACGCAGAACACTGAAGCTTTCTTT. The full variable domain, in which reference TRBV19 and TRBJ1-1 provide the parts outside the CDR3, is DGGITQSPKYLFRKEGQNVTLSCEQNLNHDAMYWYRQDPGQGLRLIYYSQIVNDFQKGDIAEGYSVSREKKESFPLTVTSAQKNPTAFYLCASSFGTQNTEAFFGQGTRLTVV.

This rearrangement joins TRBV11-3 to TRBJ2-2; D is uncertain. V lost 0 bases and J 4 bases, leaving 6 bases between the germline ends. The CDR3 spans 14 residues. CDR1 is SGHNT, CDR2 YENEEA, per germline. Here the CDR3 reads CASSLDEVTGELFF. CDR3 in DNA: TGTGCCAGCAGCTTAGATGAAGTCACCGGGGAGCTGTTTTTT.

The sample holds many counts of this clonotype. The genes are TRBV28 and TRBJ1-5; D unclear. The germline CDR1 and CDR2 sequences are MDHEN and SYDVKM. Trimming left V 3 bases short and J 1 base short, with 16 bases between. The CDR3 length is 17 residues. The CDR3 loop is CASSFPRTGASNQPQHF. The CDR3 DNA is TGTGCCAGCAGTTTTCCCAGGACGGGTGCAAGCAATCAGCCCCAGCATTTT.

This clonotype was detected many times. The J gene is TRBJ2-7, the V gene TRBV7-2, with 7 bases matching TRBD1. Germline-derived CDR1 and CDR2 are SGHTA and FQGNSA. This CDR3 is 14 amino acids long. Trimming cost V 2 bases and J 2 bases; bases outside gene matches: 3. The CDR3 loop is CASSLWGQTYEQYF. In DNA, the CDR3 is TGTGCCAGCAGCTTATGGGGACAGACCTACGAGCAGTACTTC.

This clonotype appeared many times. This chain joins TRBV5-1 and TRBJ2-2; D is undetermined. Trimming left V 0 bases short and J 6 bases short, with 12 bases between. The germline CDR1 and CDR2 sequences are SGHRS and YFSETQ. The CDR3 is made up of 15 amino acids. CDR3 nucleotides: TGCGCCAGCAGCTTGGACGCCAGATCTGCCGGGGAGCTGTTTTTT. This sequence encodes CASSLDARSAGELFF.

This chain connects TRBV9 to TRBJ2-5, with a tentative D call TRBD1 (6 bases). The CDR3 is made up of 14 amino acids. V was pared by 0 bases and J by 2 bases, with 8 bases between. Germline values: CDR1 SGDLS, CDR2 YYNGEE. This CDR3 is CASSVVGGQETQYF. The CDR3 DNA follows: TGTGCCAGCAGCGTAGTAGGGGGTCAAGAGACCCAGTACTTC.

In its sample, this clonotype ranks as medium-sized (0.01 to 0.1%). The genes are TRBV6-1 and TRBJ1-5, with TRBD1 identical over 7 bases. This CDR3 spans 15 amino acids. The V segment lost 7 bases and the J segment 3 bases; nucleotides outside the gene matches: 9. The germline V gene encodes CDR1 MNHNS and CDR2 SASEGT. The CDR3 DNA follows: TGTGCCAGCACGGGAGGGGGCGCGAACAATCAGCCCCAGCATTTT. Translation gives CASTGGGANNQPQHF.

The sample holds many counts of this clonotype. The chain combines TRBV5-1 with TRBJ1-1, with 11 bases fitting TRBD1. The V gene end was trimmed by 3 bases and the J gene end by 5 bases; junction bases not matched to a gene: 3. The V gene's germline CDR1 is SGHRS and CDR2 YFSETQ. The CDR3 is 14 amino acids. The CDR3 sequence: CASSSGTGGTEAFF. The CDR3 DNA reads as TGCGCCAGCAGCTCCGGGACAGGGGGGACTGAAGCTTTCTTT.

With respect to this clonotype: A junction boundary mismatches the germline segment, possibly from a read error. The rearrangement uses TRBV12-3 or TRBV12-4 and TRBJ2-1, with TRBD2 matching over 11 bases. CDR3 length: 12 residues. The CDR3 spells CASSSRTSGPLF. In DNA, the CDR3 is TGTGCCAGCAGTTCCAGGACTAGCGGGCCACTCTTC.